Below are 20 T cell receptor beta chains sequenced from a single sample in a study of monozygotic twins with inflammatory bowel disease. TCRdb reprocessed the 5' RACE reads and reports one entry per CDR3 protein, with no DNA. This table lists 300,000 to 400,000 distinct CDR3 sequences. Specimen: blood. The origin of the receptors is a human donor with ulcerative colitis or Crohn's disease, or a healthy co-twin of an affected twin (not recorded which).

The V gene is TRBV11-2, the J gene TRBJ2-1; without DNA, the TCRdb call of TRBD1 cannot be checked. The CDR3 totals 18 residues. Germline values: CDR1 SGHAT, CDR2 FQNNGV. The CDR3 loop reads CASSEEQWGERMSNEQFF.

The V and J genes are TRBV6-5 and TRBJ1-1. The CDR3 has 11 residues. From germline, CDR1 is MNHEY and CDR2 SVGAGI. CDR3 residues: CASSYETEAFF.

The J gene is TRBJ2-2, the V gene TRBV7-9; TCRdb outputs TRBD1, but without DNA this stays unchecked. The germline V gene encodes CDR1 SEHNR and CDR2 FQNEAQ (reference sequence). The CDR3 has 17 amino acids. The CDR3 sequence is CASSLEVGARNTGELFF. Using reference TRBV7-9 and TRBJ2-2 for the parts outside the CDR3, the full variable domain is DTGVSQNPRHKITKRGQNVTFRCDPISEHNRLYWYRQTLGQGPEFLTYFQNEAQLEKSRLLSDRFSAERPKGSFSTLEIQRTEQGDSAMYLCASSLEVGARNTGELFFGEGSRLTVL.

The rearrangement uses TRBV7-3 and TRBJ2-3; TCRdb designates TRBD1, a call that cannot be tested without DNA. The CDR3 is 14 amino acids. Germline CDR1 and CDR2: SGHTA and FQGTGA. The CDR3 loop reads CASSQGFGGDTHYF.

The chain is built from TRBV20-1 and TRBJ1-1; the D call of TRBD1 rests on TCRdb alone, since no DNA is present to check it. Per germline, CDR1 DFQATT and CDR2 SNEGSKA (reference sequence). The CDR3 has 14 residues. CDR3 loop: CSANPGTGAAEAFF.

The chain combines TRBV5-1 with TRBJ1-1; TCRdb picks TRBD1, but there is no DNA to check that call. The germline gives CDR1 SGHRS, CDR2 YFSETQ. The CDR3 consists of 12 residues. This CDR3 reads CASSARGTEAFF.

This rearrangement joins TRBV29-1 to TRBJ1-2; TCRdb reports TRBD1, a call that lacks DNA to check it against. This CDR3 region has 13 residues. Germline V gene sequence: CDR1 SQVTM, CDR2 ANQGSEA. CDR3 region: CSAPGPNRYGYTF.

V and J are TRBV4-1 and TRBJ1-6; the TCRdb D gene call, TRBD1, has no DNA to confirm it. This CDR3 is 15 amino acids long. Germline V lookup: CDR1 MGHRA, CDR2 YSYEKL. The CDR3 region is CASSYGLPQASPLHF.

V usage is TRBV6-4 and J usage is TRBJ1-1. CDR1 is MRHNA, CDR2 SNTAGT, per germline. The CDR3 length is 15 residues. The CDR3 here is CASSDSDELGTEAFF.

The rearrangement links TRBV11-2 to TRBJ1-5; TCRdb reports TRBD1, a call that lacks DNA to check it against. Germline-derived CDR1 and CDR2 are SGHAT and FQNNGV. The CDR3 has 19 amino acids. The chain's CDR3 is CASSFTEEGAVRGNQPQHF.

The chain carries TRBV20-1 and TRBJ2-2; the TCRdb call, TRBD2, lacks DNA for checking. Germline CDR1 and CDR2: DFQATT and SNEGSKA (reference sequence). The CDR3 runs to 17 residues. The CDR3 reads CSAREPGLAANTGELFF.

The chain employs TRBV18 and TRBJ2-5. In germline, CDR1 is KGHSH, CDR2 LQKENI. The CDR3 sequence is 13 residues long. CDR3: CASSPFGQETQYF.

The rearrangement joins TRBV5-1 to TRBJ2-5; the TCRdb D gene call, TRBD2, has no DNA to confirm it. Per germline, CDR1 SGHRS and CDR2 YFSETQ. The CDR3 has 15 residues. The CDR3 spells CASSLGTSTQETQYF.

The chain combines TRBV30 with TRBJ2-7. The V gene's germline CDR1 is GTSNPN and CDR2 SVGIG (reference sequence). This CDR3 is 12 amino acids long. Here the CDR3 reads CAWTVGSYEQYF.

This chain uses TRBV4-3 with TRBJ2-3; absent DNA, TCRdb's TRBD2 call cannot be checked. The germline gives CDR1 LGHNA, CDR2 YSLEER. The CDR3 loop spans 16 amino acids. The CDR3 region is CASSQDSRGLTDTQYF.

The chain employs TRBV12-5 and TRBJ2-1. This CDR3 has 18 amino acids. Germline CDR1 LGHNT, CDR2 FRNRAP. The CDR3 is CASGLVPDGVTSYNEQFF.

The rearrangement joins TRBV7-2 to TRBJ2-2; TCRdb's D call of TRBD2 is untestable without DNA. The CDR3 consists of 15 residues. Germline-derived CDR1 and CDR2 are SGHTA and FQGNSA. This chain's CDR3 is CASSYRDLNTGELFF.

This chain connects TRBV6-5 to TRBJ2-1. Germline V gene lookup returns CDR1 MNHEY and CDR2 SVGAGI. This CDR3 contains 16 residues. The chain's CDR3 is CASSYAGVTSYNEQFF.

J is TRBJ2-7 and V is TRBV7-6; TCRdb's D call, TRBD2, is unchecked because there is no DNA. This CDR3 has 14 residues. Germline values: CDR1 SGHVS, CDR2 FNYEAQ. The CDR3 sequence: CASSLELAGHEQYF. The entire variable domain, with the rest obtained from reference TRBV7-6 and TRBJ2-7, is as follows: GAGVSQSPRYKVTKRGQDVALRCDPISGHVSLYWYRQALGQGPEFLTYFNYEAQQDKSGLPNDRFSAERPEGSISTLTIQRTEQRDSAMYRCASSLELAGHEQYFGPGTRLTVT.

The chain joins TRBV20-1 to TRBJ2-7; the D call from TCRdb, TRBD1, cannot be confirmed without DNA. Germline values: CDR1 DFQATT, CDR2 SNEGSKA (reference sequence). This CDR3 comprises 16 residues. CDR3: CSARDPRAGAPYEQYF.